These T cell receptor beta chains were read from a single sample in a study of T cell repertoires in cytomegalovirus infection. MiXCR, applied by TCRdb to the reads, yields one record per CDR3 protein. The sample shows roughly 230,000 distinct CDR3 sequences, 15% to 20% of them seen only once. The sample consisted of CD8+ T cells from PBMCs. Receptors originate from a human donor in good health (CMV status not recorded). Some clones in this sample may be carry-over from other donors' samples. CDR3s include the opening cysteine and the closing phenylalanine or tryptophan. The D gene is left open where the match is weak. Rows give clone size only sometimes, using once, few, many, or a class for an expanded clone.

V gene	D gene	CDR3 length	clone size	J gene	CDR3 protein	CDR3 DNA
TRBV12-3/TRBV12-4	-	13	-	TRBJ2-7	CASSLGTSYEQYF	TGTGCCAGCAGTTTGGGGACCTCCTACGAGCAGTACTTC
TRBV11-2	-	16	-	TRBJ2-1	CASSPRGDSSYNEQFF	TGTGCCAGCAGCCCTAGGGGGGACAGTTCCTACAATGAGCAGTTCTTC
TRBV29-1	-	19	few	TRBJ1-2	CSVEDRGHTGTSNSYGYTF	TGCAGCGTTGAAGATCGGGGGCATACAGGGACTTCTAACTCCTATGGCTACACCTTC
TRBV20-1	-	12	-	TRBJ2-7	CSAHDGTYEQYF	TGCAGTGCCCACGACGGTACCTACGAGCAGTACTTC
TRBV19	-	17	few	TRBJ2-2	CASTEIRRGANTGELFF	TGTGCCAGTACCGAAATACGTCGGGGAGCGAACACCGGGGAGCTGTTTTTT
TRBV10-3	-	15	-	TRBJ2-1	CAISEWGGGEDEQFF	TGTGCCATCAGTGAGTGGGGGGGGGGCGAAGATGAGCAGTTCTTC
TRBV27	TRBD1	16	-	TRBJ2-7	CASSLFRDRVSYEQYF	TGTGCCAGCAGTTTGTTCAGGGACAGGGTCTCCTACGAGCAGTACTTC
TRBV5-4	TRBD1	14	-	TRBJ2-3	CASSADRGINTQYF	TGTGCCAGCAGCGCAGACAGGGGGATAAATACGCAGTATTTT
TRBV28	-	15	many	TRBJ1-5	CASSLLGRSNQPQHF	TGTGCCAGCAGTTTATTGGGCAGGAGCAATCAGCCCCAGCATTTT
TRBV6-5	TRBD1	15	many	TRBJ1-1	CASSYSLTGDTEAFF	TGTGCCAGCAGTTACTCGTTGACAGGGGACACTGAAGCTTTCTTT
TRBV6-1	-	17	few	TRBJ2-1	CASSFRGGGRGKSEQFF	TGTGCCAGCAGTTTTAGGGGGGGTGGCAGGGGGAAGTCTGAGCAGTTCTTC
TRBV6-5	-	17	few	TRBJ2-7	CASNLSTALLSSYEQYF	TGTGCCAGCAACCTTTCGACAGCTCTTCTTAGCTCCTACGAGCAGTACTTC
TRBV28	-	15	-	TRBJ1-4	CASSHSSGINEKLFF	TGTGCCAGCAGCCACTCTTCGGGCATTAATGAAAAACTGTTTTTT
TRBV2	-	13	few	TRBJ2-1	CATEGGSKDEQFF	TGTGCCACGGAGGGGGGGTCGAAAGATGAGCAGTTCTTC
TRBV6-1	-	11	-	TRBJ2-1	CASSVYNEQFF	TGTGCCAGCAGTGTGTACAATGAGCAGTTCTTC
TRBV28	-	16	few	TRBJ2-1	CASSFALSANYNEQFF	TGTGCCAGCAGTTTTGCGTTATCGGCAAACTACAATGAGCAGTTCTTC
TRBV7-9	TRBD2	15	few	TRBJ2-7	CASSLLPRGDYEQYF	TGTGCCAGCAGCTTACTTCCCCGGGGGGACTACGAGCAGTACTTC
TRBV4-2	-	14	few	TRBJ1-1	CASSPLSIDTEAFF	TGTGCCAGCAGCCCCCTTTCAATAGACACTGAAGCTTTCTTT
TRBV7-8	-	13	many	TRBJ2-3	CASSFLATDTQYF	TGTGCCAGCAGCTTTCTAGCGACAGATACGCAGTATTTT
TRBV27	-	13	many	TRBJ2-7	CASSYADSTAQYF	TGTGCCAGCAGTTATGCCGACAGTACGGCCCAGTACTTC
TRBV28	-	14	many	TRBJ2-7	CASSSSEGSYEQYF	TGTGCCAGCAGTTCGTCCGAGGGTTCCTACGAGCAGTACTTC
TRBV6-5	-	14	few	TRBJ2-7	CASSYTYQGKEQYF	TGTGCCAGCAGTTACACGTATCAGGGAAAGGAGCAGTACTTC